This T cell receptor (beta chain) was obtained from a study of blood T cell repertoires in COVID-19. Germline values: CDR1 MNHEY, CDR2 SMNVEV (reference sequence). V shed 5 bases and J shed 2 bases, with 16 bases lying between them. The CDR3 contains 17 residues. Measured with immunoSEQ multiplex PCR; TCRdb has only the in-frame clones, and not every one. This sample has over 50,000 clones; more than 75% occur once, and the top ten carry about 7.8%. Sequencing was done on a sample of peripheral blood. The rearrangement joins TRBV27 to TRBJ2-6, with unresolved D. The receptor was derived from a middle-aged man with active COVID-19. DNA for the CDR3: TGTGCCAGCAGTCTTCGAGTCTATCCTCCTGGGGCCAACGTCCTGACTTTC. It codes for CASSLRVYPPGANVLTF.